Presented here are 21 T cell receptor beta chains from one specimen sequenced in a study of T cell changes during pregnancy in multiple sclerosis. Produced via immunoSEQ multiplex PCR; TCRdb's table is partial and in-frame only. The sample carries about 39,000 clones, almost 95% recorded once. The specimen comprised CD4+ T cells from peripheral blood mononuclear cells, sampled after pregnancy. The receptor source for this set is a female donor with multiple sclerosis, enrolled in a pregnancy study.

The V gene is TRBV7-9, the J gene TRBJ2-3; 12 nucleotides agree with TRBD1. The V segment lost 1 base and the J segment 4 bases; nucleotides outside the gene matches: 3. This CDR3 is 16 amino acids long. Germline-derived CDR1 and CDR2 are SEHNR and FQNEAQ (reference sequence). The CDR3 region has the DNA TGTGCCAGCAGCTTAGGGGACAGGGGGCCGGCAGATACGCAGTATTTT. Translated, it gives CASSLGDRGPADTQYF. The entire variable domain, with the rest obtained from reference TRBV7-9 and TRBJ2-3, is as follows: DTGVSQNPRHKITKRGQNVTFRCDPISEHNRLYWYRQTLGQGPEFLTYFQNEAQLEKSRLLSDRFSAERPKGSFSTLEIQRTEQGDSAMYLCASSLGDRGPADTQYFGPGTRLTVL.

The rearrangement links TRBV15 to TRBJ1-5; TRBD1 is a possible D gene (5 bases). V was cut by 6 bases and J by 0 bases, with 12 bases left in between. The CDR3 contains 15 residues. Germline CDR1 reads LNHNV; CDR2 reads YYDKDF (reference sequence). The CDR3: CATSLGGYSNQPQHF. The DNA of the CDR3 is TGTGCCACCAGTCTCGGGGGATATAGCAATCAGCCCCAGCATTTT.

The V and J genes are TRBV21-1 and TRBJ1-2; TRBD1 was called by the table and not checked on the DNA. TRBV21-1 is reported as a pseudogene. This CDR3 has 15 amino acids. The CDR3 nucleotides read TGTGCCAGCAGCAAGTGGGACAGGAACAACTATGGCTACACCTTC. This sequence encodes CASSKWDRNNYGYTF.

The rearrangement joins TRBV11-2 to TRBJ2-5; D is ambiguous. The CDR3 is made up of 14 amino acids. Germline assignment: CDR1 SGHAT and CDR2 FQNNGV. V was cut by 1 base and J by 5 bases, with 11 bases left in between. The CDR3 coding sequence is TGTGCCAGCAGCTTAGCCCGTCAGGCGGAGACCCAGTACTTC. Amino acids: CASSLARQAETQYF.

The chain employs TRBV7-6 and TRBJ1-3; no clear D. The CDR3 spans 16 residues. Germline assignment: CDR1 SGHVS and CDR2 FNYEAQ. V lost 1 base, J lost 0 bases, and 10 bases lay in between. CDR3 in amino acids: CASSLDPDSSGNTIYF. In nucleotides, the CDR3 is TGTGCCAGCAGCTTAGATCCAGATTCCTCTGGAAACACCATATATTTT.

This rearrangement joins TRBV19 to TRBJ1-5; D is possibly TRBD1 (5 bases). Deletions cut 5 bases from V and 0 bases from J, with 14 bases between. Per germline, CDR1 LNHDA and CDR2 SQIVND (reference sequence). The length of the CDR3 is 16 residues. The CDR3 DNA sequence: TGTGCCAGTAGTTGGACCAGGGTAACTAGCAATCAGCCCCAGCATTTT. Amino acid sequence: CASSWTRVTSNQPQHF.

The V gene is TRBV5-4, the J gene TRBJ1-4; the D gene is possibly TRBD1 (5 bases). Trimming removed 1 base at V and 3 bases at J, with 7 bases between. The CDR3 is made up of 14 amino acids. The germline CDR1 and CDR2 sequences are SGHNT and YYREEE (reference sequence). In DNA, the CDR3 is TGTGCCAGCAGCTTGCAGGGCTCTAATGAAAAACTGTTTTTT. This translates into CASSLQGSNEKLFF.

The chain links TRBV27 to TRBJ2-3; 10 bases agree with TRBD2. V was clipped by 3 bases and J by 5 bases; unmatched bases: 11. CDR3 length: 17 amino acids. The germline gives CDR1 MNHEY, CDR2 SMNVEV (reference sequence). Here the CDR3 reads CASSFRVSGGYRDTQYF. Written as DNA, the CDR3 is TGTGCCAGCAGTTTCCGGGTTAGCGGGGGGTATCGAGATACGCAGTATTTT.

This clone was detected only a few times. The V gene is TRBV19, the J gene TRBJ2-1, with 7 positions matching TRBD2. The CDR3 covers 13 residues. Per germline, CDR1 LNHDA and CDR2 SQIVND (reference sequence). The V and J ends lost 3 bases and 12 bases, in that order; junction bases with no gene match: 8. CDR3 amino acids: CASSIDGGGSQFF. Written as DNA, the CDR3 is TGTGCCAGTAGTATTGATGGCGGGGGTTCGCAGTTCTTC.

The sample holds a few counts of this clone. The CDR3 here is CASSPQTGVQETQYF. In DNA, the CDR3 is TGTGCCAGCTCACCTCAGACAGGGGTTCAAGAGACCCAGTACTTC. The chain has TRBV18 and TRBJ2-5; 8 nucleotides agree with TRBD1. The CDR3 runs to 15 residues. In germline, CDR1 is KGHSH, CDR2 LQKENI. V shed 3 bases and J 2 bases; nucleotides not matched to a gene: 5.

This chain links TRBV14 with TRBJ2-7, with D tentatively TRBD2 (5 bases). V was cut by 3 bases and J by 3 bases, with 15 bases left in between. The germline V gene encodes CDR1 SGHDN and CDR2 FVKESK. CDR3 length equals 15 residues. In DNA form, the CDR3 reads TGTGCCAGCAGCCAGGGAGAAGTTTTCGTCTACGAGCAGTACTTC. Protein product: CASSQGEVFVYEQYF.

V and J are TRBV2 and TRBJ2-1; D uncertain. There are 15 residues in the CDR3. V was shortened by 6 bases and J by 2 bases, with 14 bases between the two germline ends. Germline values: CDR1 SNHLY, CDR2 FYNNEI. The CDR3 DNA reads as TGTGCCAGCAGACTCGACACTTCTACCTACAATGAGCAGTTCTTC. Its protein is CASRLDTSTYNEQFF.

This chain links TRBV5-1 with TRBJ1-6; no definite D call. Trimming left V 4 bases short and J 0 bases short, with 5 bases between. CDR3 length equals 14 residues. Germline V gene sequence: CDR1 SGHRS, CDR2 YFSETQ. CDR3 amino acids: CASSPSSYNSPLHF. As DNA, the CDR3 is TGCGCCAGCAGCCCGAGCTCCTATAATTCACCCCTCCACTTT.

The V gene is TRBV12-2, the J gene TRBJ2-3; the DNA was not used to check the table's D call, TRBD1. TRBV12-2 is annotated as a pseudogene. The CDR3 runs to 19 residues. CDR3 loop: CASRLVLNLQGKGTDTQYF. The CDR3 bases are TGTGCAAGTCGCTTAGTCCTAAACTTACAGGGGAAGGGCACAGATACGCAGTATTTT.

The gene calls are TRBV2 and TRBJ2-2; 8 bases line up with TRBD2. This CDR3 is 12 amino acids long. Germline CDR1 and CDR2: SNHLY and FYNNEI. V shed 8 bases and J 7 bases; nucleotides not matched to a gene: 3. CDR3 nucleotides: TGTGCCAGCGGGACTAGTATCGGGGAGCTGTTTTTT. Its translation: CASGTSIGELFF.

This chain links TRBV5-6 with TRBJ2-1; TRBD1 is a possible D gene (6 bases). The CDR3 is 17 amino acids. Trimming shortened V by 4 bases and J by 7 bases, and 24 bases separated the two germline ends. CDR1 SGHDT and CDR2 YYEEEE come from the germline V gene. The CDR3 DNA follows: TGTGCCAGCAGCCCGGACCCTGAGGTGGACGGACAGAATGAGCAGTTCTTC. Translated: CASSPDPEVDGQNEQFF.

In this sample, this clone turned up once. The chain links TRBV5-1 to TRBJ1-5, with no clear D. The germline gives CDR1 SGHRS, CDR2 YFSETQ. Trimming shortened V by 0 bases and J by 2 bases, and 15 bases separated the two germline ends. The CDR3 spans 17 residues. The chain's CDR3 is CASSLAEDAGRNQPQHF. DNA of the CDR3: TGCGCCAGCAGCTTGGCCGAGGATGCCGGTCGCAATCAGCCCCAGCATTTT.

The chain joins TRBV9 to TRBJ1-2; 7 nucleotides align to TRBD1. The germline V gene encodes CDR1 SGDLS and CDR2 YYNGEE. V was pared by 2 bases and J by 5 bases, with 9 bases of the junction left unmatched. The CDR3 loop spans 15 amino acids. CDR3: CASSVDTARGYGYTF. For the CDR3, the DNA is TGTGCCAGCAGCGTGGATACTGCCAGGGGGTATGGCTACACCTTC. The variable domain in full, with the rest retrieved from reference TRBV9 and TRBJ1-2, is DSGVTQTPKHLITATGQRVTLRCSPRSGDLSVYWYQQSLDQGLQFLIQYYNGEERAKGNILERFSAQQFPDLHSELNLSSLELGDSALYFCASSVDTARGYGYTFGSGTRLTVV.

This chain joins TRBV7-9 and TRBJ1-5, with D maybe TRBD1 (5 bases). The germline gives CDR1 SEHNR, CDR2 FQNEAQ (reference sequence). V lost 6 bases and J 2 bases, leaving 17 bases between the germline ends. CDR3 length equals 16 residues. In DNA form, the CDR3 reads TGTGCCAGCAGTTCAGCGGGGGGTGTGGGCAATCAGCCCCAGCATTTT. Translating it yields CASSSAGGVGNQPQHF.

CDR3 DNA: TGTGCCAGCAGTCGCCCCGGAACCGGACAGGGAAGGCACGAGCAGTACTTC. It encodes CASSRPGTGQGRHEQYF. The J gene is TRBJ2-7, the V gene TRBV27; 8 bases fit TRBD1. V dropped 5 bases and J dropped 5; count of bases not matched to a gene: 17. The germline V gene encodes CDR1 MNHEY and CDR2 SMNVEV (reference sequence). This CDR3 comprises 17 residues.

The chain links TRBV10-3 to TRBJ2-3; D perhaps matches TRBD2 (7 bases). CDR3 size: 13 residues. Trimming removed 11 bases at V and 3 bases at J, with 15 bases between. In germline, CDR1 is ENHRY, CDR2 SYGVKD. The CDR3 nucleotides read TGTGCCGGGGGGGGGCTGGGGACAGATACGCAGTATTTT. Its translation: CAGGGLGTDTQYF.